The rows below give T cell receptor beta chains drawn from one sample of a study of CD8+ T cells in alopecia areata. Sequencing was performed with immunoSEQ multiplex PCR; in TCRdb, only in-frame clones are kept and a portion is missing. Of some 120,000 clones listed, approximately 60% were seen once; the top ten hold more than 5%. Here the sequenced sample was CD4+ T cells sorted from blood, taken at week 4, from a patient treated with tofacitinib. These receptors all stem from a human donor with alopecia areata. Both conserved end residues are part of each CDR3. Fields, in order: J gene, V gene, CDR3 protein.

>TRBJ2-4|TRBV5-6
CASSFRTGGNIQYF
>TRBJ2-1|TRBV30
CAWSGTSGDEQFF
>TRBJ1-5|TRBV7-9
CASSLEGGGPQHF
>TRBJ1-1|TRBV29-1
CSVVGDTWNTEAFF
>TRBJ2-2|TRBV4-1
CASSQVPGLANTGELFF
>TRBJ2-1|TRBV29-1
CSGMTVGEQFF
>TRBJ2-5|TRBV27
CASSLGPGQGLETQYF
>TRBJ1-2|TRBV28
CASTSLGGGQGHGYTF
>TRBJ1-1|TRBV6-4
CASSVEAGRGRAFF
>TRBJ1-1|TRBV7-9
CASSSQGDRTEAFF
>TRBJ2-7|TRBV5-1
CASRESDNSYEQYF
>TRBJ1-1|TRBV4-1
CASSQGRKLGTEAFF
>TRBJ1-1|TRBV18
CATNEGAGAEAFF
>TRBJ1-2|TRBV6-6
CASSMNSGEGYTF
>TRBJ2-2|TRBV6-5
CASSYGFANTGELFF
>TRBJ2-1|TRBV29-1
CSAAPGLTFNEQFF
>TRBJ1-2|TRBV27
CASSLFGGRPEYYGYTF
>TRBJ2-1|TRBV28
CASGGQGTSYNEQFF
>TRBJ2-1|TRBV30
CAWSVWGNEQFF
>TRBJ1-2|TRBV20-1
CSARDLDGYTF
>TRBJ2-7|TRBV7-6
CASSSDSGYEQYF
>TRBJ2-3|TRBV20-1
CSLSTDTQYF
>TRBJ1-2|TRBV7-6
CASSQTLTGDYGYTF
>TRBJ2-3|TRBV4-1
CASSRSPGIYLGDTQYF
>TRBJ1-1|TRBV5-6
CASSLDIEAFF
>TRBJ1-2|TRBV5-5
CASSATGATSYGYTF
>TRBJ1-1|TRBV4-1
CASSTQGYSEAFF
>TRBJ2-3|TRBV10-3
CASHLAGGGADTQYF
>TRBJ1-1|TRBV4-1
CASSQGGQAPGGTMNTEAFF
>TRBJ2-7|TRBV5-1
CASSSGTGSYEQYF
>TRBJ2-7|TRBV7-2
CASSLEGTGGLLEQYF
>TRBJ2-1|TRBV29-1
CSVRDRRGNEQFF
>TRBJ2-5|TRBV7-2
CASSVSRGAGGAYF
>TRBJ1-5|TRBV9
CASSVDRDGQPQHF
>TRBJ1-2|TRBV19
CASAAGLDPNYGYTF
>TRBJ1-1|TRBV7-9
CASSLTGGTEAFF
>TRBJ2-1|TRBV7-9
CASSSQRRNEQFF
>TRBJ2-5|TRBV5-5
CASSFRTEETQYF
>.|TRBV7-2
CASSLVDYSYEQYF
>TRBJ2-1|TRBV7-8
CASSLTGQGYNEQFF
>TRBJ2-4|TRBV15
CATGPRREGIQYF
>TRBJ2-3|TRBV6-6
CASRGLDFSDTQYF
>TRBJ2-2|TRBV9
CASTFANTGELFF
>TRBJ1-1|TRBV19
CASKRDSSLNTEAFF